Listed below are T cell receptor beta chains from one sample, sequenced in a study of T-cell reconstitution after alpha-beta-depleted transplantation in children. TCRdb reanalysed the PCR reads using MiXCR and keeps one entry per CDR3 protein. The data hold around 370,000 distinct CDR3 sequences, with over 9% observed a single time. The sequencing used PBMCs from the stem cell graft donor, collected from the stem cell graft. These TCRs come from a human donor who donated a stem cell graft to a child with acute lymphoblastic leukemia. CDR3s include the opening cysteine and the closing phenylalanine or tryptophan. The D gene is left open where the match is weak. Size is stated for part of the rows, as once, few or many counts, or as a class when the clone is expanded.

d_call | clone_size | j_call | v_call | cdr3_length | cdr3_aa | cdr3_nt
- | few | TRBJ2-2 | TRBV12-3/TRBV12-4 | 14 | CASSLEAYTGELFF | TGTGCCAGCAGTTTAGAAGCGTACACCGGGGAGCTGTTTTTT
TRBD2 | many | TRBJ2-3 | TRBV28 | 14 | CASSVSGRTGTQYF | TGTGCCAGCAGTGTTAGCGGGAGAACTGGTACGCAGTATTTT
TRBD2 | - | TRBJ2-7 | TRBV7-9 | 16 | CASSSLSGRGSYEQYF | TGTGCCAGCAGCTCCCTTAGCGGGAGGGGCTCCTACGAGCAGTACTTC
- | - | TRBJ2-3 | TRBV15 | 18 | CATSNPHLNTDDGDTQYF | TGTGCCACCAGCAATCCACACCTAAACACGGATGATGGGGATACGCAGTATTTT
- | - | TRBJ2-7 | TRBV4-1 | 17 | CASSLGMGQVPSYEQYF | TGCGCCAGCAGCCTCGGGATGGGGCAGGTGCCCTCTTACGAGCAGTACTTC
- | - | TRBJ2-5 | TRBV27 | 14 | CASSRREPQETQYF | TGTGCCAGCAGTCGACGGGAGCCTCAAGAGACCCAGTACTTC
TRBD2 | - | TRBJ2-4 | TRBV6-5 | 15 | CASSYAGDPKNIQYF | TGTGCCAGCAGTTACGCGGGAGATCCCAAAAACATTCAGTACTTC
TRBD1 | few | TRBJ2-7 | TRBV5-1 | 16 | CASSLEVPGQGDEQYF | TGCGCCAGCAGCTTGGAGGTCCCGGGACAGGGAGACGAGCAGTACTTC
- | few | TRBJ2-5 | TRBV29-1 | 16 | CSVEDGGGRSFETQYF | TGCAGCGTTGAAGATGGGGGCGGGAGATCGTTTGAGACCCAGTACTTC
- | few | TRBJ2-2 | TRBV4-3 | 14 | CASSPEGSSGELFF | TGCGCCAGCAGCCCGGAAGGGAGCTCCGGGGAGCTGTTTTTT
TRBD1 | few | TRBJ2-2 | TRBV4-1 | 17 | CASSQGQGARRTGELFF | TGCGCCAGCAGCCAAGGACAGGGGGCGCGTCGGACCGGGGAGCTGTTTTTT
TRBD2 | few | TRBJ2-1 | TRBV28 | 19 | CASDRSGRMGHSSYNEQFF | TGTGCCAGCGATCGAAGCGGGAGGATGGGCCATAGCTCCTACAATGAGCAGTTCTTC
- | - | TRBJ2-1 | TRBV4-3 | 19 | CASSQWFGAEEGSYNEQFF | TGCGCCAGCAGCCAATGGTTCGGAGCAGAGGAGGGGTCCTACAATGAGCAGTTCTTC
TRBD2 | - | TRBJ2-1 | TRBV4-1 | 19 | CASSQEPPSGSLSYNEQFF | TGCGCCAGCAGCCAAGAGCCCCCTAGCGGGAGCCTCTCCTACAATGAGCAGTTCTTC
TRBD2 | few | TRBJ2-1 | TRBV9 | 16 | CASSVGGRVSYNEQFF | TGTGCCAGCAGCGTTGGAGGGAGGGTCTCCTACAATGAGCAGTTCTTC
- | - | TRBJ2-5 | TRBV3-1 | 13 | CASSSRGRETQYF | TGTGCCAGCAGCTCCCGCGGGCGAGAGACCCAGTACTTC
TRBD2 | few | TRBJ2-7 | TRBV12-3/TRBV12-4 | 14 | CARIGLAASYEQYF | TGTGCCAGAATCGGACTAGCGGCTTCCTACGAGCAGTACTTC
TRBD1 | - | TRBJ2-3 | TRBV28 | 15 | CASSPGQSHTDTQYF | TGTGCCAGCAGCCCGGGACAGAGTCACACAGATACGCAGTATTTT
- | few | TRBJ2-2 | TRBV20-1 | 16 | CSARGWEVSNTGELFF | TGCAGTGCTAGGGGGTGGGAGGTTTCGAACACCGGGGAGCTGTTTTTT
- | few | TRBJ1-1 | TRBV3-1 | 12 | CASSFNRDEAFF | TGTGCCAGCAGCTTTAACAGGGATGAAGCTTTCTTT
- | - | TRBJ2-7 | TRBV5-1 | 15 | CASSGGTGSLREQYF | TGCGCCAGCAGCGGGGGAACAGGGTCGCTACGAGAGCAGTACTTC
- | - | TRBJ2-7 | TRBV18 | 15 | CASSPSGESFYKQYF | TGTGCCAGCTCACCATCGGGAGAGAGCTTCTACAAGCAGTACTTC
- | once | TRBJ2-7 | TRBV28 | 16 | CASSKRHWGGGYEQYF | TGTGCCAGCAGTAAAAGACATTGGGGAGGGGGCTACGAGCAGTACTTC
- | few | TRBJ1-1 | TRBV7-2 | 12 | CASSTTPLLAFF | TGTGCCAGCAGCACGACCCCCTTGCTAGCTTTCTTT